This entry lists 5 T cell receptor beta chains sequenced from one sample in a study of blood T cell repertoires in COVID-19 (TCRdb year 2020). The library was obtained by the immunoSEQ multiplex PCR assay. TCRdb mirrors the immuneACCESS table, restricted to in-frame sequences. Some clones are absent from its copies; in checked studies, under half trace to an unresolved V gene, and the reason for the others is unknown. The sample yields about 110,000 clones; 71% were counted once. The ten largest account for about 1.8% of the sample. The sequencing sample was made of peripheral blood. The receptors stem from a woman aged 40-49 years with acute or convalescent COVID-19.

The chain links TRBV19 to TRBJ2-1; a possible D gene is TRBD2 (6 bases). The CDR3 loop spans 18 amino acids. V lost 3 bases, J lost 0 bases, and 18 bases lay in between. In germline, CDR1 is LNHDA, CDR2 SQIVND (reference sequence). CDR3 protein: CASSIGSGVHPSYNEQFF. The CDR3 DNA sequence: TGTGCCAGTAGTATTGGTAGCGGTGTACACCCCTCCTACAATGAGCAGTTCTTC.

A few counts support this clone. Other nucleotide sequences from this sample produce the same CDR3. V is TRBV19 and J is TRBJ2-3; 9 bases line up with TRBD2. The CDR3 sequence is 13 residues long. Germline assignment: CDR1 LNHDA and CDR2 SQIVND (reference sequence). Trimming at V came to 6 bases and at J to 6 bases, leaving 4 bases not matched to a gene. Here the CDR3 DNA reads TGTGCCAGTAGAGTAGCGGGGGCGGATACGCAGTATTTT. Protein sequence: CASRVAGADTQYF.

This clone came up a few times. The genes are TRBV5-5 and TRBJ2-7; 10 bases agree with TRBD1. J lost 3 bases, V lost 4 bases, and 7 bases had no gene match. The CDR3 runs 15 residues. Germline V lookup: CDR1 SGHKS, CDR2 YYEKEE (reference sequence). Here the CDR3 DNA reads TGTGCCAGCAGCGCTGGGACAGGGGAAATCTACGAGCAGTACTTC. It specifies CASSAGTGEIYEQYF. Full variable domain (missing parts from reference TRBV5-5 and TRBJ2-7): DAGVTQSPTHLIKTRGQQVTLRCSPISGHKSVSWYQQVLGQGPQFIFQYYEKEERGRGNFPDRFSARQFPNYSSELNVNALLLGDSALYLCASSAGTGEIYEQYFGPGTRLTVT.

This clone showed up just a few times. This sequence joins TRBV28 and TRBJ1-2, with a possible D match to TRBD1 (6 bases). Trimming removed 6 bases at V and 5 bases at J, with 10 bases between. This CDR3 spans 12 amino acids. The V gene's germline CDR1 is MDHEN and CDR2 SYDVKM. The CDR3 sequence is CASRRTGYGYTF. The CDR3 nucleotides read TGTGCCAGCAGGCGAACAGGGTATGGCTACACCTTC.

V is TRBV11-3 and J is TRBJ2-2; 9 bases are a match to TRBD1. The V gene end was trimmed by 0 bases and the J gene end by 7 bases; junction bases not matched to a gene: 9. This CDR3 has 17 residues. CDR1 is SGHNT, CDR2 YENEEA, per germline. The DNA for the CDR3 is TGTGCCAGCAGCTTAGATCTGCTGGGACAGGGAAACGGGGAGCTGTTTTTT. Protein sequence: CASSLDLLGQGNGELFF.